This TCR beta chain was recovered during a study of graft-versus-host responses after intestinal transplantation. Whole-study findings and limits: GvH clones detected in recipient marrow included some appearing first in ileum or blood.

Sequencing used immunoSEQ multiplex PCR; TCRdb keeps in-frame clones, though not all of them. Here the sample spans fewer than 45,000 clones, roughly 91% being singletons. To note about this clone: The target antigen is unknown.

In germline, CDR1 is GTSNPN, CDR2 SVGIG (reference sequence). V dropped 1 base and J dropped 4 bases, with 13 bases sitting between them. This CDR3 contains 15 residues. Sequenced here: PBMCs, sampled 524 days after transplant. The receptor comes from a human patient who received an intestinal transplant, so some T cells may come from the graft donor. The V and J genes are TRBV30 and TRBJ1-4, with D possibly matching TRBD1 (5 bases). CDR3 protein: CAWSEIWGLNEKLFF. As DNA, the CDR3 is TGTGCCTGGAGTGAAATATGGGGCCTTAATGAAAAACTGTTTTTT.